The text below deals with one T cell receptor (beta chain). Its antigen is not known. This sample was included in a study of OX40 agonist ivuxolimab in advanced cancers. Study background: Partial responses were achieved by three patients, of whom one had hepatocellular carcinoma and two had cutaneous melanoma.

Clones were read by immunoSEQ multiplex PCR, and TCRdb kept only the in-frame ones, dropping some. The sample consists of tens of thousands of clones, roughly four fifths of them appearing once. The CDR3 extends over 12 amino acids. With V trimmed by 6 bases and J by 8 bases, 4 bases remained unmatched. Germline V lookup: CDR1 MDHEN, CDR2 SYDVKM. Study-wide results and limits: Normalized T-cell clonal expansion was also low in some nonresponders.

The material was CD4+ or CD8+ T cells sorted from blood, obtained in a trial of the OX40 agonist ivuxolimab. The sequence derives from an adult with an advanced solid tumor such as melanoma, head and neck, liver or kidney cancer. V gene TRBV28 combines with J gene TRBJ2-1, with TRBD2 matching 7 bases. CDR3 nucleotides: TGTGCCAGCAGCCGGACTAGAGATGAGCAGTTCTTC. It encodes CASSRTRDEQFF.